These 19 T cell receptor beta chains were all obtained from the same sample, sequenced in a study of blood T cell repertoires in COVID-19. The assay was immunoSEQ multiplex PCR, and TCRdb's table has in-frame clones only and misses some. The sample has about 120,000 clones; more than 75% are singletons. Sequenced material: peripheral blood. These receptors came from a man aged 60 to 69 with COVID-19, enrolled during active disease.

V and J are TRBV7-2 and TRBJ2-5, with a tentative D call TRBD1 (6 bases). V was pared by 0 bases and J by 4 bases, with 9 bases between. The germline CDR1 and CDR2 sequences are SGHTA and FQGNSA. The CDR3 runs 14 residues. CDR3 in DNA: TGTGCCAGCAGCTTAGCACAGGGTAGAGAGACCCAGTACTTC. Translation: CASSLAQGRETQYF. The full variable domain, in which reference TRBV7-2 and TRBJ2-5 provide the parts outside the CDR3, is GAGVSQSPSNKVTEKGKDVELRCDPISGHTALYWYRQSLGQGLEFLIYFQGNSAPDKSGLPSDRFSAERTGGSVSTLTIQRTQQEDSAVYLCASSLAQGRETQYFGPGTRLLVL.

The rearrangement uses TRBV18 and TRBJ1-2, with 8 nucleotides matching TRBD1. J was trimmed by 4 bases and V by 2 bases; bases with no gene match: 12. Germline CDR1 and CDR2: KGHSH and LQKENI. The CDR3 sequence is 17 residues long. CDR3: CASSPSRGRGQSYGYTF. The DNA of the CDR3 is TGTGCCAGCTCACCAAGCCGGGGCAGGGGGCAGAGCTATGGCTACACCTTC.

The chain joins TRBV28 to TRBJ1-2; possibly TRBD1 for D (5 bases). Germline V CDR1 and CDR2: MDHEN, SYDVKM. The CDR3 is 14 amino acids. Deletions cut 7 bases from V and 3 bases from J, with 15 bases between. CDR3 region: CASNLGGLDYGYTF. The CDR3 bases are TGTGCCAGCAACCTCGGGGGGTTGGACTATGGCTACACCTTC.

V and J are TRBV27 and TRBJ2-2; D not certain. Germline V gives CDR1 MNHEY, CDR2 SMNVEV (reference sequence). Trimming took 7 bases from V and 3 from J, leaving 9 bases between them. The CDR3 has 13 amino acids. CDR3 amino acids: CASTSYDTGELFF. CDR3 bases: TGTGCCAGCACCTCCTATGACACCGGGGAGCTGTTTTTT.

The chain links TRBV5-1 to TRBJ1-6, with TRBD1 matching over 8 bases. The CDR3 runs 16 residues. Trimming cost V 1 base and J 7 bases; bases outside gene matches: 7. CDR1 is SGHRS, CDR2 YFSETQ, per germline. This CDR3 reads CASSLTPTGANSPLHF. Written as DNA, the CDR3 is TGCGCCAGCAGCTTGACCCCGACAGGGGCCAATTCACCCCTCCACTTT. Variable domain in full (rest from reference TRBV5-1 and TRBJ1-6): KAGVTQTPRYLIKTRGQQVTLSCSPISGHRSVSWYQQTPGQGLQFLFEYFSETQRNKGNFPGRFSGRQFSNSRSEMNVSTLELGDSALYLCASSLTPTGANSPLHFGNGTRLTVT.

The chain has TRBV12-3 or TRBV12-4 and TRBJ2-5; 8 bases are shared with TRBD2. V dropped 10 bases and J dropped 5; count of bases not matched to a gene: 9. The CDR3 is 13 residues long. CDR3 sequence reads: CATRTGGPETQYF. For the CDR3, the DNA is TGTGCCACCCGAACGGGAGGGCCGGAGACCCAGTACTTC.

A single count supports this clone. The rearrangement joins TRBV10-3 to TRBJ1-2; no reliable D call. The CDR3 contains 12 residues. V lost 2 bases, J lost 5 bases, and 6 bases lay in between. Germline V gives CDR1 ENHRY, CDR2 SYGVKD. CDR3 in DNA: TGTGCCATCAGTGAGACTGCGTATGGCTACACCTTC. This gives the protein CAISETAYGYTF.

This chain joins TRBV2 and TRBJ2-5; 13 positions agree with TRBD2. Germline V gene lookup returns CDR1 SNHLY and CDR2 FYNNEI. The ends lost 6 bases at V and 5 bases at J; junction bases unmatched: 6. This CDR3 is built from 15 residues. The CDR3 region has the DNA TGTGCCAGCAGCCAACTAGCGGGGGGGTTCGAGACCCAGTACTTC. Residues: CASSQLAGGFETQYF.

The chain uses TRBV14 and TRBJ2-1; D call uncertain. The V gene's germline CDR1 is SGHDN and CDR2 FVKESK. The CDR3 loop spans 14 amino acids. With 0 bases removed from V and 4 bases from J, the gap between germline ends came to 7 bases. CDR3 sequence reads: CASSQEWAYNEQFF. The CDR3 nucleotides read TGTGCCAGCAGCCAAGAGTGGGCTTACAATGAGCAGTTCTTC.

The chain employs TRBV28 and TRBJ1-3, with unresolved D. Trimming removed 7 bases from V and 5 bases from J, with 15 bases in between. The CDR3 consists of 14 residues. The germline V gene encodes CDR1 MDHEN and CDR2 SYDVKM. The CDR3 protein is CASTAGGRRNTIYF. In DNA form, the CDR3 reads TGTGCCAGCACGGCGGGCGGGCGAAGAAACACCATATATTTT.

The V call is TRBV25-1, the J call TRBJ1-1, with D perhaps matching TRBD1 (6 bases). V lost 8 bases and J 4 bases, leaving 20 bases between the germline ends. This CDR3 region has 15 residues. Germline loops: CDR1 MGHDK, CDR2 SYGVNS. CDR3 DNA sequence: TGTGCCAGCCGAATACCGGCAGGGGAAGGCACTGAAGCTTTCTTT. Its translation is CASRIPAGEGTEAFF.

The rearrangement joins TRBV6-5 to TRBJ2-5; D is unclear. This CDR3 is 11 amino acids long. CDR1 and CDR2 from the germline V gene are MNHEY and SVGAGI. V was cut by 6 bases and J by 4 bases, with 6 bases left in between. The CDR3: CASSRGETQYF. In DNA form, the CDR3 reads TGTGCCAGCAGCCGAGGAGAGACCCAGTACTTC.

The genes are TRBV5-4 and TRBJ2-5; D is possibly TRBD1 (5 bases). Trimming cost V 0 bases and J 4 bases, with 16 bases left between them. The V gene's germline CDR1 is SGHNT and CDR2 YYREEE (reference sequence). The CDR3 is 16 amino acids. In DNA form, the CDR3 reads TGTGCCAGCAGCTTGGCTGGACATGAGGTAGGAGAGACCCAGTACTTC. It yields the protein CASSLAGHEVGETQYF.

V usage is TRBV6-2 or TRBV6-3 and J usage is TRBJ1-1; D not certain. V dropped 2 bases and J dropped 4 bases, with 11 bases sitting between them. Germline assignment: CDR1 MNHEY and CDR2 SVGEGT. The CDR3 consists of 14 residues. The CDR3 reads CASSYMLGPTEAFF. The CDR3 DNA reads as TGTGCCAGCAGTTACATGTTGGGCCCCACTGAAGCTTTCTTT.

The chain uses TRBV2 and TRBJ2-3, with 7 bases matching TRBD1. V was pared by 4 bases and J by 4 bases, with 2 bases of the junction left unmatched. The germline gives CDR1 SNHLY, CDR2 FYNNEI. The CDR3 is made up of 13 amino acids. The CDR3 DNA sequence: TGTGCCAGCAGTGGACAGGGATCAGATACGCAGTATTTT. Encoded protein: CASSGQGSDTQYF.

This clone occurred once. This chain's CDR3 is CASSLMSGTEAFF. The CDR3 bases are TGTGCCAGCAGCTTGATGTCAGGCACTGAAGCTTTCTTT. This rearrangement joins TRBV5-4 to TRBJ1-1; D is undetermined. Germline V gene sequence: CDR1 SGHNT, CDR2 YYREEE (reference sequence). The CDR3 length is 13 residues. The germline V and J ends were trimmed by 1 base and 4 bases, with 8 bases remaining between them.

The chain joins TRBV25-1 to TRBJ2-2; D gene ambiguous. CDR3 length: 11 amino acids. V shed 6 bases and J shed 6 bases, with 5 bases lying between them. Germline values: CDR1 MGHDK, CDR2 SYGVNS. The CDR3 is CASSQSGELFF. The CDR3 DNA follows: TGTGCCAGCAGCCAATCCGGGGAGCTGTTTTTT.

V usage is TRBV6-5 and J usage is TRBJ1-1, with 8 bases identical to TRBD1. Unmatched junction bases numbered 9, after V lost 7 bases and J lost 2 bases. The CDR3 runs 15 residues. Germline lookup yields CDR1 MNHEY and CDR2 SVGAGI. The DNA of the CDR3 is TGTGCCAGCATTTTTGACAGGGGAAGAAACACTGAAGCTTTCTTT. Protein product: CASIFDRGRNTEAFF.

The J gene is TRBJ2-1, the V gene TRBV2; 10 bases agree with TRBD2. This CDR3 comprises 14 residues. Germline trimming cut 4 bases from V and 7 bases from J; bases unmatched to any gene: 4. Germline loops: CDR1 SNHLY, CDR2 FYNNEI. The CDR3 DNA reads as TGTGCCAGCAGTGCAACTAGCGGGATAAATGAGCAGTTCTTC. Its translation is CASSATSGINEQFF.